What follows are 23 T cell receptor beta chains derived from one specimen sequenced in a study of technical replicates of blood from several donors. Method: immunoSEQ multiplex PCR; TCRdb's copy keeps in-frame clones and lacks some. The sample consists of approximately 15,000 clones, roughly 87% of them appearing once. Sample: PBMCs. The source of these receptors is a human donor in good health.

The rearrangement uses TRBV25-1 and TRBJ1-2; D not resolved. In germline, CDR1 is MGHDK, CDR2 SYGVNS. This CDR3 is built from 15 residues. Trimming took 6 bases from V and 2 from J, leaving 16 bases between them. CDR3: CASSSDPAGNYGYTF. CDR3 DNA: TGTGCCAGCAGCAGTGACCCCGCGGGCAACTATGGCTACACCTTC.

This chain uses TRBV5-1 with TRBJ2-2; 10 positions agree with TRBD2. The CDR3 totals 16 residues. Germline V CDR1 and CDR2: SGHRS, YFSETQ. Trimming cost V 4 bases and J 6 bases; bases outside gene matches: 9. For the CDR3, the DNA is TGCGCCAGCAGCGAGACCGGGACTAGCGATGCCGGGGAGCTGTTTTTT. Translating gives CASSETGTSDAGELFF.

CDR3 amino acids: CASRSRETQYF. The CDR3 bases are TGCGCCAGCAGATCGCGTGAGACCCAGTACTTC. V and J are TRBV5-1 and TRBJ2-5, with D unresolved. The CDR3 totals 11 residues. Looked up from germline, CDR1 is SGHRS and CDR2 is YFSETQ. V lost 5 bases, J lost 5 bases, and 7 bases lay in between.

V usage is TRBV11-2 and J usage is TRBJ2-7, with 7 bases identical to TRBD2. Germline V CDR1 and CDR2: SGHAT, FQNNGV. The CDR3 is 17 residues long. Trimming removed 3 bases from V and 2 bases from J; junction bases left unmatched: 13. CDR3 in DNA: TGTGCCAGCAGCTTGGGGCGGGGGACTACCAACACCTACGAGCAGTACTTC. It codes for CASSLGRGTTNTYEQYF.

This clone was counted only a few times. The chain carries TRBV28 and TRBJ1-5; possible D gene TRBD1, 6 bases. Germline lookup yields CDR1 MDHEN and CDR2 SYDVKM. With 5 bases removed from V and 4 bases from J, the gap between germline ends came to 12 bases. The CDR3 totals 14 residues. CDR3 coding DNA: TGTGCCAGCAGTCCCGGGACAACGAATCAGCCCCAGCATTTT. Amino acids: CASSPGTTNQPQHF.

This chain links TRBV19 with TRBJ2-7, with 9 bases aligning to TRBD1. Germline values: CDR1 LNHDA, CDR2 SQIVND (reference sequence). Trimming at V came to 5 bases and at J to 7 bases, leaving 12 bases not matched to a gene. This CDR3 has 15 residues. As DNA, the CDR3 is TGTGCCAGTAGTTTTACCGGGACAGGGCTCGGGGAGCAGTACTTC. As protein: CASSFTGTGLGEQYF.

This clone was seen more than once but under ten times. This chain's CDR3 is CASSSWTGEDGYTF. The DNA of the CDR3 is TGTGCCAGCAGCTCATGGACAGGGGAGGACGGCTACACCTTC. The V gene is TRBV5-8, the J gene TRBJ1-2; TRBD1 aligns across 9 bases. The trim removed 3 bases at V and 8 bases at J, leaving 8 bases unmatched. This CDR3 is built from 14 residues. Germline CDR1 SGHTS, CDR2 YDEGEE.

This chain connects TRBV6-4 to TRBJ2-1, with 7 bases that match TRBD2. The trim removed 3 bases at V and 5 bases at J, leaving 7 bases unmatched. The CDR3 length is 15 residues. CDR1 and CDR2 from the germline V gene are MRHNA and SNTAGT. The CDR3 here is CASSEQASGDNEQFF. The CDR3 DNA reads TGTGCCAGCAGTGAACAGGCTAGCGGAGACAATGAGCAGTTCTTC.

The V call is TRBV19, the J call TRBJ2-1, with 7 bases matching TRBD2. The V gene end was trimmed by 6 bases and the J gene end by 8 bases; junction bases not matched to a gene: 10. This CDR3 is built from 14 residues. Germline V gene sequence: CDR1 LNHDA, CDR2 SQIVND (reference sequence). The CDR3: CASSPGLLIHEQFF. DNA for the CDR3: TGTGCCAGTAGCCCGGGACTACTCATCCATGAGCAGTTCTTC.

This clone was observed a few times. CDR3 sequence (DNA): TGTGCCAGCAGTTTATCGCCGGGGCTCGGGAGTCACACAGATACGCAGTATTTT. Protein sequence: CASSLSPGLGSHTDTQYF. The gene calls are TRBV28 and TRBJ2-3; weak D call: TRBD2 (6 bases). CDR1 MDHEN and CDR2 SYDVKM come from the germline V gene. Trimming removed 1 base at V and 2 bases at J, with 19 bases between. The CDR3 length is 18 residues.

The chain employs TRBV4-2 and TRBJ1-5; D perhaps matches TRBD1 (5 bases). Germline assignment: CDR1 LGHNA and CDR2 YNFKEQ. CDR3 length equals 14 residues. The V and J ends lost 0 bases and 4 bases respectively, with 7 bases between them. In DNA, the CDR3 is TGTGCCAGCAGCCAAGATCAGGGTAATCAGCCCCAGCATTTT. This translates into CASSQDQGNQPQHF.

The genes are TRBV6-5 and TRBJ2-3; D may be TRBD1 (8 bases). The length of the CDR3 is 15 residues. CDR1 is MNHEY, CDR2 SVGAGI, per germline. Trimming shortened V by 5 bases and J by 2 bases, and 14 bases separated the two germline ends. The CDR3 is CASSRTGGDTDTQYF. DNA of the CDR3: TGTGCCAGCAGTCGTACAGGGGGGGACACAGATACGCAGTATTTT.

The chain uses TRBV5-1 and TRBJ2-3, with D possibly matching TRBD1 (6 bases). The CDR3 is 17 amino acids. Germline V CDR1 and CDR2: SGHRS, YFSETQ. Trimming took off 4 bases at V and 4 bases at J, with 22 bases between the two ends. CDR3 coding DNA: TGCGCCAGCAGCATGAGGGTTCACAGGGATTTTGCAGATACGCAGTATTTT. Translating gives CASSMRVHRDFADTQYF. The full variable domain, completed using reference TRBV5-1 and TRBJ2-3, is KAGVTQTPRYLIKTRGQQVTLSCSPISGHRSVSWYQQTPGQGLQFLFEYFSETQRNKGNFPGRFSGRQFSNSRSEMNVSTLELGDSALYLCASSMRVHRDFADTQYFGPGTRLTVL.

J is TRBJ2-2 and V is TRBV5-1, with D maybe TRBD1 (6 bases). The CDR3 spans 17 residues. Per germline, CDR1 SGHRS and CDR2 YFSETQ. V lost 0 bases to trimming and J lost 4 bases, with 16 bases between them. DNA of the CDR3: TGCGCCAGCAGCTTGGGAGTACGGACAGATAGCACCGGGGAGCTGTTTTTT. This codes for CASSLGVRTDSTGELFF.

This sequence joins TRBV5-1 and TRBJ2-3; TRBD2 matches 7 bases. The V gene's germline CDR1 is SGHRS and CDR2 YFSETQ. CDR3 length: 20 amino acids. The V and J ends lost 0 bases and 6 bases, in that order; junction bases with no gene match: 22. The CDR3 loop reads CASSLGEIRGWEGLGDTQYF. The CDR3 DNA follows: TGCGCCAGCAGCTTGGGGGAAATTCGTGGGTGGGAGGGCCTCGGTGATACGCAGTATTTT.

This chain joins TRBV30 and TRBJ2-3, with 8 bases matching TRBD1. The CDR3 extends over 13 amino acids. CDR1 and CDR2 (germline): GTSNPN, SVGIG (reference sequence). Germline trimming cut 2 bases from V and 9 bases from J; bases unmatched to any gene: 7. The CDR3 DNA reads as TGTGCCTGGAGTTCCTCAGGGGGCGTCACGCAGTATTTT. It is translated as CAWSSSGGVTQYF.

This clone is a singleton in its sample. The CDR3 nucleotides are TGTGCCAGCAGTGCCCTAGCGAACCCCTACAATGAGCAGTTCTTC. It translates to CASSALANPYNEQFF. This chain connects TRBV6-1 to TRBJ2-1, with D maybe TRBD2 (6 bases). CDR1 is MNHNS and CDR2 is SASEGT in the germline V gene. The V gene lost 4 bases and the J gene lost 2 bases, with 12 bases spanning the gap. This CDR3 has 15 residues.

V usage is TRBV13 and J usage is TRBJ2-1; no definite D call. The germline V gene has CDR1 PRHDT and CDR2 FYEKMQ (reference sequence). The CDR3 spans 16 residues. The V gene lost 4 bases and the J gene lost 4 bases, with 17 bases spanning the gap. The chain's CDR3 is CASSSDSLEAYNEQFF. The CDR3 DNA sequence: TGTGCCAGCAGCTCTGACTCCCTCGAGGCATACAATGAGCAGTTCTTC.

CDR3 protein: CATGRRGGGRNEQFF. The DNA of the CDR3 is TGTGCCACTGGACGGAGAGGTGGGGGGAGGAATGAGCAGTTCTTC. The gene calls are TRBV19 and TRBJ2-1, with D possibly matching TRBD2 (6 bases). The CDR3 has 15 amino acids. From germline, CDR1 is LNHDA and CDR2 SQIVND (reference sequence). V was pared by 10 bases and J by 7 bases, with 23 bases between.

The V gene is TRBV6-1, the J gene TRBJ1-5, with a weak D call TRBD1 (6 bases). There are 15 residues in the CDR3. Germline V gene sequence: CDR1 MNHNS, CDR2 SASEGT. V lost 8 bases and J 9 bases, leaving 23 bases between the germline ends. CDR3 in amino acids: CASYKGQTKFSPQHF. In nucleotides, the CDR3 is TGTGCCAGCTATAAGGGACAAACTAAATTTTCGCCCCAGCATTTT.

V usage is TRBV5-5 and J usage is TRBJ2-7, with TRBD2 matching over 10 bases. The ends lost 5 bases at V and 3 bases at J; junction bases unmatched: 11. The CDR3 has 16 amino acids. In germline, CDR1 is SGHKS, CDR2 YYEKEE (reference sequence). DNA for the CDR3: TGTGCCAGCAGTACCGGGACTAGCGAGAGAATCTACGAGCAGTACTTC. Translated, it gives CASSTGTSERIYEQYF. Full variable domain (remainder filled in from reference TRBV5-5 and TRBJ2-7): DAGVTQSPTHLIKTRGQQVTLRCSPISGHKSVSWYQQVLGQGPQFIFQYYEKEERGRGNFPDRFSARQFPNYSSELNVNALLLGDSALYLCASSTGTSERIYEQYFGPGTRLTVT.

The chain employs TRBV7-9 and TRBJ2-1; tentatively, D is TRBD2 (6 bases). V gave up 7 bases and J gave up 0 bases, with 16 bases separating them. The CDR3 consists of 16 residues. CDR1 and CDR2 (germline): SEHNR, FQNEAQ (reference sequence). The CDR3 coding sequence is TGTGCCAGCACCTTTGGGGGGACTCTCTCCTACAATGAGCAGTTCTTC. Translated: CASTFGGTLSYNEQFF.

This clone was counted a single time. This chain connects TRBV28 to TRBJ1-3; TRBD1 agrees at 8 bases. Trimming took 4 bases from V and 3 from J; bases not matched to a gene: 2. Germline assignment: CDR1 MDHEN and CDR2 SYDVKM. The CDR3 contains 14 residues. The CDR3 nucleotides are TGTGCCAGCAGTTCAGGGGGCCGTGGAAACACCATATATTTT. Amino acids: CASSSGGRGNTIYF.